The rows below give T cell receptor beta chains drawn from one sample of a study of T cell changes during pregnancy in multiple sclerosis. The assay was immunoSEQ multiplex PCR, and TCRdb's table has in-frame clones only and misses some. This sample carries tens of thousands of clones, approximately 94% of them seen once, and the ten largest clones take 0.5% to 0.75%. Sample: CD4+ T cells from peripheral blood mononuclear cells, taken in the third trimester of pregnancy. The receptors here all came from a female donor with multiple sclerosis, enrolled in a pregnancy study. Each CDR3 is given with its conserved first and last residue. The D gene is left open where the match is weak.

18	TRBV27	TRBD2	TRBJ2-3	TGTGCCAGCAGCCTATCCACTCCGCGGGGGACTAGCACAGATACGCAGTATTTT	CASSLSTPRGTSTDTQYF
16	TRBV10-3	TRBD1	TRBJ2-7	TGTGCCATCAGTGGATACTCCGGGACAGGAAACTACGAGCAGTACTTC	CAISGYSGTGNYEQYF
14	TRBV2	.	TRBJ2-7	TGTGCCAGCAGTTCTTACCAGGGGAAAGGGGAGCAGTACTTC	CASSSYQGKGEQYF
20	TRBV27	.	TRBJ1-3	TGTGCCAGCAGTCACTATAAGGTAAAAAGGGGGACTACCTCTGGAAACACCATATATTTT	CASSHYKVKRGTTSGNTIYF
15	TRBV15	TRBD1	TRBJ2-7	TGTGCCACCAGCAGTTCGGGACAGCTACCCTACGAGCAGTACTTC	CATSSSGQLPYEQYF
15	TRBV18	.	TRBJ1-5	TGTGCCAGCTCGTCTAATCAGGGTAGCAATCAGCCCCAGCATTTT	CASSSNQGSNQPQHF
12	TRBV29-1	TRBD1	TRBJ2-7	TGCAGCGCGCTGACAGGGCCATACGAGCAGTACTTC	CSALTGPYEQYF
18	TRBV9	.	TRBJ2-1	TGTGCCAGCAGCGTAGTTTCTTCGGGGGATTTCTCCTACAATGAGCAGTTCTTC	CASSVVSSGDFSYNEQFF
15	TRBV5-1	TRBD1	TRBJ2-7	TGCGCCAGCAGCCAGCAGGGACAGGGGGCTACCGAGCAGTACTTC	CASSQQGQGATEQYF
14	TRBV11-3	TRBD2	TRBJ2-3	TGTGCCAGCAGCCCGACTAGCTGGTCAGATACGCAGTATTTT	CASSPTSWSDTQYF
13	TRBV4-3	.	TRBJ1-2	TGCGCCAGCAGCCAAGACGGACGGGGAGGCTACACCTTC	CASSQDGRGGYTF
14	TRBV6-5	TRBD2	TRBJ2-5	TGTGCCAGCAGTTACCGCGGGAGAGGGGAGACCCAGTACTTC	CASSYRGRGETQYF